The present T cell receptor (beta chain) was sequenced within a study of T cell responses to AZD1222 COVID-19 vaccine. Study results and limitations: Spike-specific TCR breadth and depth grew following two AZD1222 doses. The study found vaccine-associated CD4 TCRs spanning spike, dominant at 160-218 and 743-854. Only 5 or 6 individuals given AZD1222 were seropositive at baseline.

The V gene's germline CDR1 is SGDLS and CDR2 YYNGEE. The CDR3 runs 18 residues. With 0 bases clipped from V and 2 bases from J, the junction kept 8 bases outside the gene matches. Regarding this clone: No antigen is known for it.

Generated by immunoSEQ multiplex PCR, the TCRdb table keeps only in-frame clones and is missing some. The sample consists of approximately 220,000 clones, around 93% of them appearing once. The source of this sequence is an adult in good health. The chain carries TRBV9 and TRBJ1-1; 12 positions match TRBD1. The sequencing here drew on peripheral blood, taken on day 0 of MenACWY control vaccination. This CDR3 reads CASSVGRDRGRENTEAFF. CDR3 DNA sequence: TGTGCCAGCAGCGTAGGCCGGGACAGGGGGCGCGAAAACACTGAAGCTTTCTTT.